This T cell receptor (beta chain) appears in the sequencing data of a study of blood T cell repertoires in COVID-19 (dated by TCRdb to the early 2020s). Regarding the complete study: The collaborator samples originated in the United States, Italy and Spain and spanned the acute and convalescent phases of COVID-19. The material from the prospective study consisted of cDNA or gDNA derived from T cells, B-cell-depleted T cells, or PBMCs. Subjects who had been exposed to COVID-19, were actively infected with it, or had recovered from it provided the deeply sampled blood TCRbeta repertoires that made up the dataset. The repertoires were made available in a free public database intended to serve as a resource for research on the immune response to SARS-CoV-2. The samples were drawn from two sources: the first 160 participants of the ongoing ImmuneRACE study, and some 1,300 subjects contributed by 6 global collaborators. Nearly every sample came with metadata listing a de-identified subject ID, COVID-19 status, age in years and sex. Where available, HLA class I and class II types were taken from metadata supplied by the sample provider and were not determined by assay-based typing. Paper-wide results and their limitations: The quantity of clinical and demographic metadata differed by source and by participant and was supplied without curation.

Between the V and J ends, shortened by 3 bases and 1 base respectively, the junction contains 22 bases. Spanning cysteine to phenylalanine, the CDR3 consists of 18 amino acids. The sequence is cut down to CDR3 DNA, 54 bases in frame from base 1. A second Seattle source provided samples from volunteer blood donors who had recovered from COVID-19. The collaborating institutions used their own protocols to collect whole blood in K2EDTA tubes. For TCRbeta analysis, collaborators shipped samples as frozen whole blood, isolated PBMCs, or DNA extracted from either of those sample types. TCRbeta CDR3 regions were amplified from genomic DNA by means of the immunoSEQ Assay, a bias-controlled multiplex PCR. Concerning the study's data processing: Nucleated cell counts per sample were estimated from amplification of reference gene primers within the assay. To quantify the absolute abundance of each unique TCRbeta CDR3 rearrangement, sequence reads were collapsed and filtered. For each sample, productive Simpson clonality was calculated as the square root of Simpson's diversity index across productive rearrangements. Entries here come from immuneACCESS through TCRdb and include only in-frame sequences with V and J called. Some clones fail to appear in such tables; in the studies checked, an unresolved V gene covers under half of the shortfall, and the cause of the remainder is unknown. V, J and clone size are those of that table, while D and trimming were read from the DNA. This sample lists over 200,000 clones; approximately 90% were detected once. The top ten constitute approximately 6.2% of the sample.

About this clone itself: Its target antigen remains unknown. There are no base qualities to consult, and no much larger clone falls within one base.

The sequence derives from a man in his 60s who had recovered from COVID-19. The chain couples TRBV5-3 to TRBJ1-2; perhaps TRBD1 is the D gene, with 6 bases matching. TRBV5-3 is an ORF; its function is uncertain. The sample consisted of peripheral blood. The CDR3 has the sequence CARSSSGTYEYLNYGYTF. In nucleotide form, the sequence is TGTGCCAGAAGCTCTTCGGGGACATACGAATACCTTAACTATGGCTACACCTTC.